These T cell receptor beta chains were read from a single sample in a study of cytomegalovirus exposure and HLA in healthy donors. The repertoire was sequenced with immunoSEQ multiplex PCR; TCRdb's copy has only in-frame clones and lacks some. The table lists 95,000 to 150,000 clones, about 89% of them singletons. Specimen: PBMCs. These receptors all stem from a young woman in good health and CMV-seronegative. CDR3s include the opening cysteine and the closing phenylalanine or tryptophan. A D gene is named only where the DNA matches it firmly. Clone size appears in some rows only: once, few, many, or a class for an expanded clone.

v_call: TRBV7-9
j_call: TRBJ1-4
clone_size: once
d_call: .
cdr3_length: 12
cdr3_nt: TGTGCCAGCAGCCTACAGGGTGAAAAACTGTTTTTT
cdr3_aa: CASSLQGEKLFF

v_call: TRBV5-1
j_call: TRBJ2-7
clone_size: once
d_call: TRBD2
cdr3_length: 14
cdr3_nt: TGCGCCAGCAGCCGGACTAGCGGGACCTACGAGCAGTACTTC
cdr3_aa: CASSRTSGTYEQYF

v_call: TRBV5-1
j_call: TRBJ2-3
clone_size: once
d_call: TRBD2
cdr3_length: 16
cdr3_nt: TGCGCCAGCAGCTTTGGGACTAGCGGGATGACAGATACGCAGTATTTT
cdr3_aa: CASSFGTSGMTDTQYF

v_call: TRBV6-6
j_call: TRBJ1-2
clone_size: .
d_call: TRBD1
cdr3_length: 15
cdr3_nt: TGTGCCAGCAGTTTTGCCTTAACAGGGGACTATGGCTACACCTTC
cdr3_aa: CASSFALTGDYGYTF

v_call: TRBV7-9
j_call: TRBJ1-3
clone_size: .
d_call: .
cdr3_length: 14
cdr3_nt: TGTGCCAGCAGCTTAGGAGGTTCTGGAAACACCATATATTTT
cdr3_aa: CASSLGGSGNTIYF

v_call: TRBV5-1
j_call: TRBJ2-3
clone_size: .
d_call: .
cdr3_length: 14
cdr3_nt: TGCGCCAGCAAGGGCGGGGCGAGCACAGATACGCAGTATTTT
cdr3_aa: CASKGGASTDTQYF

v_call: TRBV13
j_call: TRBJ2-5
clone_size: .
d_call: TRBD2
cdr3_length: 16
cdr3_nt: TGTGCCAGCAGCTACCGGACTAGCGGAAACCAAGAGACCCAGTACTTC
cdr3_aa: CASSYRTSGNQETQYF

v_call: TRBV11-2
j_call: TRBJ1-1
clone_size: .
d_call: .
cdr3_length: 11
cdr3_nt: TGTGCCAGCAGCTTATCGGGTTTGCTTTTCTTT
cdr3_aa: CASSLSGLLFF

v_call: TRBV6-5
j_call: TRBJ2-3
clone_size: .
d_call: .
cdr3_length: 13
cdr3_nt: TGTGCCAGCACAGGGGCGAGGACAGATACGCAGTATTTT
cdr3_aa: CASTGARTDTQYF

v_call: TRBV5-6
j_call: TRBJ1-1
clone_size: .
d_call: TRBD1
cdr3_length: 15
cdr3_nt: TGTGCCAGCAGCTCTTCAGGGGGCGCGTACACTGAAGCTTTCTTT
cdr3_aa: CASSSSGGAYTEAFF

v_call: TRBV23-1
j_call: TRBJ2-3
clone_size: .
d_call: .
cdr3_length: 15
cdr3_nt: TGCGCCAGCAGTCCCCCGGGGGTAGGTCTAGATACGCAGTATTTT
cdr3_aa: CASSPPGVGLDTQYF

v_call: TRBV2
j_call: TRBJ1-2
clone_size: .
d_call: .
cdr3_length: 16
cdr3_nt: TGTGCCAGCAGCCCTTCAGCCCTGGTTTCGCTAGTAGGCTACACCTTC
cdr3_aa: CASSPSALVSLVGYTF

v_call: TRBV18
j_call: TRBJ2-1
clone_size: .
d_call: .
cdr3_length: 14
cdr3_nt: TGTGCCAGCTCACCACCGTCCCGTGATTTCGGGCAGTTCTTC
cdr3_aa: CASSPPSRDFGQFF

v_call: TRBV19
j_call: TRBJ2-1
clone_size: .
d_call: .
cdr3_length: 14
cdr3_nt: TGTGCCAGTAGTTGGGGAGGCGCCTACAATGAGCAGTTCTTC
cdr3_aa: CASSWGGAYNEQFF

v_call: TRBV14
j_call: TRBJ2-7
clone_size: .
d_call: TRBD2
cdr3_length: 14
cdr3_nt: TGTGCCAGCAGCCATGGACTAGCGGGACGCGAGCAGTACTTC
cdr3_aa: CASSHGLAGREQYF

v_call: TRBV9
j_call: TRBJ2-7
clone_size: .
d_call: .
cdr3_length: 15
cdr3_nt: TGTGCCAGCAGCGCGCAGACGGGTGCCTACGAGGGGCAGTACTTC
cdr3_aa: CASSAQTGAYEGQYF

v_call: TRBV5-1
j_call: TRBJ2-6
clone_size: .
d_call: .
cdr3_length: 15
cdr3_nt: TGCGCCAGCAGCTTGTACGGGGCTGGGGCCAACGTCCTGACTTTC
cdr3_aa: CASSLYGAGANVLTF

v_call: TRBV5-1
j_call: TRBJ2-7
clone_size: .
d_call: TRBD2
cdr3_length: 14
cdr3_nt: TGCGCCAGCAGCTTGACTAGCGGGAGGATCGAGCAGTACTTC
cdr3_aa: CASSLTSGRIEQYF

v_call: TRBV6-1
j_call: TRBJ2-7
clone_size: .
d_call: TRBD1
cdr3_length: 12
cdr3_nt: TGTGCCAGCAGGACAGGGAGTGCCGAGCAGTACTTC
cdr3_aa: CASRTGSAEQYF

v_call: TRBV30
j_call: TRBJ1-1
clone_size: .
d_call: .
cdr3_length: 14
cdr3_nt: TGTGCCTGGAAACCCTGGGCCCCCGAGAGGGAGACTTTCTTT
cdr3_aa: CAWKPWAPERETFF

v_call: TRBV13
j_call: TRBJ2-1
clone_size: .
d_call: TRBD2
cdr3_length: 15
cdr3_nt: TGTGCCAGCAGCTTAATGGCGGGAGCTTACAATGAGCAGTTCTTC
cdr3_aa: CASSLMAGAYNEQFF

v_call: TRBV6-5
j_call: TRBJ1-1
clone_size: .
d_call: .
cdr3_length: 15
cdr3_nt: TGTGCCAGCAGTTACCTTCAGGCTAAGGACACTGAAGCTTTCTTT
cdr3_aa: CASSYLQAKDTEAFF

v_call: TRBV12-5
j_call: TRBJ1-2
clone_size: .
d_call: TRBD1
cdr3_length: 13
cdr3_nt: TGTGCTAGTGGTTTGTGGACAGGTTATGGCTACACCTTC
cdr3_aa: CASGLWTGYGYTF

v_call: TRBV5-1
j_call: TRBJ2-1
clone_size: .
d_call: TRBD2
cdr3_length: 12
cdr3_nt: TGCGCCAGCAAGCGGGGGCAAAATGAGCAGTTCTTC
cdr3_aa: CASKRGQNEQFF

v_call: TRBV6-5
j_call: TRBJ2-3
clone_size: .
d_call: TRBD2
cdr3_length: 16
cdr3_nt: TGTGCCAGCAGTTACCAAGCGGGAGGGAACACAGATACGCAGTATTTT
cdr3_aa: CASSYQAGGNTDTQYF

v_call: TRBV10-3
j_call: TRBJ1-2
clone_size: once
d_call: .
cdr3_length: 14
cdr3_nt: TGTGCCATCAGCACCGACAGATTAAACTATGGCTACACCTTC
cdr3_aa: CAISTDRLNYGYTF

v_call: TRBV7-2
j_call: TRBJ2-7
clone_size: .
d_call: TRBD2
cdr3_length: 16
cdr3_nt: TGTGCCAGCAGCGAAGGACCCAGCGGGAGGGGGGACGAGCAGTACTTC
cdr3_aa: CASSEGPSGRGDEQYF

v_call: TRBV28
j_call: TRBJ2-5
clone_size: few
d_call: .
cdr3_length: 13
cdr3_nt: TGTGCCAGTAACGACTATCAAGGGGAGACCCAGTACTTC
cdr3_aa: CASNDYQGETQYF

v_call: TRBV9
j_call: TRBJ2-2
clone_size: .
d_call: .
cdr3_length: 16
cdr3_nt: TGTGCCAGCAGCTCACCGCCGGGTCCATACACCGGGGAGCTGTTTTTT
cdr3_aa: CASSSPPGPYTGELFF

v_call: TRBV4-1
j_call: TRBJ2-7
clone_size: .
d_call: TRBD1
cdr3_length: 15
cdr3_nt: TGCGCCAGCAGCCAAGAGGGGACAGGCGCCTACGAGCAGTACTTC
cdr3_aa: CASSQEGTGAYEQYF

v_call: TRBV7-9
j_call: TRBJ1-1
clone_size: .
d_call: .
cdr3_length: 14
cdr3_nt: TGTGCCAGCAGCTCCGGTTGGGCGAACACTGAAGCTTTCTTT
cdr3_aa: CASSSGWANTEAFF

v_call: TRBV30
j_call: TRBJ2-7
clone_size: few
d_call: TRBD1
cdr3_length: 13
cdr3_nt: TGTGCCTGGAGTGGGACAGGGCCCAGGGAGCAGTACTTC
cdr3_aa: CAWSGTGPREQYF

v_call: TRBV28
j_call: TRBJ1-2
clone_size: .
d_call: TRBD1
cdr3_length: 16
cdr3_nt: TGTGCCAGCAGAATTAGCAGGGGGACTCAGGAGGGAGGCTACACCTTC
cdr3_aa: CASRISRGTQEGGYTF

v_call: TRBV27
j_call: TRBJ1-1
clone_size: .
d_call: .
cdr3_length: 13
cdr3_nt: TGTGCCAGCAGTTTTCAGGGCCCAACTGAAGCTTTCTTT
cdr3_aa: CASSFQGPTEAFF

v_call: TRBV19
j_call: TRBJ1-1
clone_size: .
d_call: .
cdr3_length: 15
cdr3_nt: TGTGCCAGTAGTATATCCGCAGGGGTGAACACTGAAGCTTTCTTT
cdr3_aa: CASSISAGVNTEAFF

v_call: TRBV5-4
j_call: TRBJ1-3
clone_size: .
d_call: .
cdr3_length: 17
cdr3_nt: TGTGCCAGCAGCTTGGTGCCTCGGAGGAGCTCTGGAAACACCATATATTTT
cdr3_aa: CASSLVPRRSSGNTIYF

v_call: TRBV19
j_call: TRBJ2-7
clone_size: .
d_call: TRBD1
cdr3_length: 15
cdr3_nt: TGTGCCAGTAACACAATACAGGGGGCGCGAAACGAGCAGTACTTC
cdr3_aa: CASNTIQGARNEQYF

v_call: TRBV19
j_call: TRBJ2-7
clone_size: .
d_call: TRBD1
cdr3_length: 14
cdr3_nt: TGTGCCAGTAATACAGGGGGTAGCTCCTACGAGCAGTACTTC
cdr3_aa: CASNTGGSSYEQYF

v_call: TRBV10-3
j_call: TRBJ2-2
clone_size: once
d_call: .
cdr3_length: 15
cdr3_nt: TGTGCCATCAGTCCCCGAATTGGAGACTCCGGGGAGCTGTTTTTT
cdr3_aa: CAISPRIGDSGELFF

v_call: TRBV29-1
j_call: TRBJ2-2
clone_size: .
d_call: .
cdr3_length: 13
cdr3_nt: TGCAGCGTTATCACAGGGAAGGTGGGGGAGCTGTTTTTT
cdr3_aa: CSVITGKVGELFF

v_call: TRBV7-8
j_call: TRBJ1-2
clone_size: .
d_call: .
cdr3_length: 15
cdr3_nt: TGTGCCAGCAGCCCTCGGACAGCTACACGCTATGGCTACACCTTC
cdr3_aa: CASSPRTATRYGYTF

v_call: TRBV19
j_call: TRBJ1-5
clone_size: once
d_call: TRBD1
cdr3_length: 15
cdr3_nt: TGTGCCAGTAGTAGGGCAGGGGGCGGGAATCAGCCCCAGCATTTT
cdr3_aa: CASSRAGGGNQPQHF

v_call: TRBV5-1
j_call: TRBJ1-2
clone_size: .
d_call: .
cdr3_length: 14
cdr3_nt: TGCGCCAGCAGCTTCGATCAAACGGTCTATGGCTACACCTTC
cdr3_aa: CASSFDQTVYGYTF

v_call: TRBV15
j_call: TRBJ2-7
clone_size: once
d_call: .
cdr3_length: 12
cdr3_nt: TGTGCCACCAGCGTACCGACAGGTAGTAAGTACTTC
cdr3_aa: CATSVPTGSKYF

v_call: TRBV20-1
j_call: TRBJ1-2
clone_size: .
d_call: .
cdr3_length: 11
cdr3_nt: TGCAGTGCCCCGGGACTTTATGGCTACACCTTC
cdr3_aa: CSAPGLYGYTF

v_call: TRBV7-2
j_call: TRBJ2-2
clone_size: .
d_call: TRBD2
cdr3_length: 14
cdr3_nt: TGTGCCAGCCGGGAGGGCCGGTCCACCGGGGAGCTGTTTTTT
cdr3_aa: CASREGRSTGELFF

v_call: TRBV4-1
j_call: TRBJ1-2
clone_size: .
d_call: .
cdr3_length: 15
cdr3_nt: TGCGCCAGCAGCCAAGGGAGCAAAACTAACTATGGCTACACCTTC
cdr3_aa: CASSQGSKTNYGYTF

v_call: TRBV4-1
j_call: TRBJ2-7
clone_size: .
d_call: TRBD2
cdr3_length: 17
cdr3_nt: TGCGCCAGCAGCCCCCACCCCCGCGGGAGGGCCTCCTACGAGCAGTACTTC
cdr3_aa: CASSPHPRGRASYEQYF

v_call: TRBV4-2
j_call: TRBJ1-3
clone_size: .
d_call: TRBD1
cdr3_length: 17
cdr3_nt: TGTGCCAGCAGCCAGTGGACAGGGATCCCCTCTGGAAACACCATATATTTT
cdr3_aa: CASSQWTGIPSGNTIYF

v_call: TRBV12-5
j_call: TRBJ1-5
clone_size: .
d_call: TRBD1
cdr3_length: 17
cdr3_nt: TGTGCTAGTGGTTTGCGACTACCGACAGGGGGGAGTCGGCCCCAGCATTTT
cdr3_aa: CASGLRLPTGGSRPQHF

v_call: TRBV4-1
j_call: TRBJ2-1
clone_size: .
d_call: TRBD2
cdr3_length: 15
cdr3_nt: TGCGCCAGCAGCCGGACTAGCTACGTGCTTAATGAGCAGTTCTTC
cdr3_aa: CASSRTSYVLNEQFF

v_call: TRBV19
j_call: TRBJ2-7
clone_size: .
d_call: TRBD2
cdr3_length: 14
cdr3_nt: TGTGCCAGTCGGATGACTAGCGGGACATACGAGCAGTACTTC
cdr3_aa: CASRMTSGTYEQYF

v_call: TRBV27
j_call: TRBJ2-1
clone_size: .
d_call: TRBD1
cdr3_length: 14
cdr3_nt: TGTGCCAGCAGGTGGGACAGGGGGCGCGATGAGCAGTTCTTC
cdr3_aa: CASRWDRGRDEQFF